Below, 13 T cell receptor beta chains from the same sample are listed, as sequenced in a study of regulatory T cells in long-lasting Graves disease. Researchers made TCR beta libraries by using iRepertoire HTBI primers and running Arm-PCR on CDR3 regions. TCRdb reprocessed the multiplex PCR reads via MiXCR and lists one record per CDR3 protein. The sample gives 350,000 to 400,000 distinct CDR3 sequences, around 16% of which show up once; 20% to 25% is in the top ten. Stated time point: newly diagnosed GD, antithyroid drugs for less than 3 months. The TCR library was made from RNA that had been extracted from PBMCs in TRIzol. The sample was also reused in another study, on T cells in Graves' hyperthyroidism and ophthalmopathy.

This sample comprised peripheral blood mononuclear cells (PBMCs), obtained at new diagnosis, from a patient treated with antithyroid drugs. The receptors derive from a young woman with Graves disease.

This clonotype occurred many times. In nucleotides, the CDR3 is TGTGCCAGCAGGTTTGGGGTTCGGTACGAGCAGTACTTC. Its translation is CASRFGVRYEQYF. This rearrangement joins TRBV12-3 or TRBV12-4 to TRBJ2-7; no clear D gene. V lost 6 bases, J lost 4 bases, and 13 bases lay in between. CDR3 length: 13 amino acids.

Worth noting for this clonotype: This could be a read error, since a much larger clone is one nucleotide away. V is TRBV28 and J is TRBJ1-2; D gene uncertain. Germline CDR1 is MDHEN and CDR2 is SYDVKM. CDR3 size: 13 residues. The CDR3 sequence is CASRTAQNYGHTF. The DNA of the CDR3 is TGTGCCAGCAGAACAGCCCAAAACTATGGCCACACCTTC.

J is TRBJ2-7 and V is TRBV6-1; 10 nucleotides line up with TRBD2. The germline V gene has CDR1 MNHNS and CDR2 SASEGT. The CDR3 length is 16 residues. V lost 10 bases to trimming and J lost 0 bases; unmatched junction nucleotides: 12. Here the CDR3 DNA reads TGTGCCACTTCGGAAGAAGCGGGGGGGTCCTCCTACGAGCAGTACTTC. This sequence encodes CATSEEAGGSSYEQYF.

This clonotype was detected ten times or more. CDR3 sequence: CASSLYSSGGAPDTQYF. The CDR3, as DNA: TGTGCCAGCAGTTTATACTCAAGCGGGGGGGCACCAGATACGCAGTATTTT. The chain couples TRBV28 to TRBJ2-3; 10 bases match TRBD2. This CDR3 spans 17 amino acids. Germline loops: CDR1 MDHEN, CDR2 SYDVKM. V was clipped by 1 base and J by 4 bases; unmatched bases: 8.

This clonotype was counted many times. CDR3 region: CASRRWNDGYTF. Written as DNA, the CDR3 is TGCGCCAGCCGCCGGTGGAATGATGGCTACACCTTC. This chain joins TRBV5-1 and TRBJ1-2; no clear D gene. Germline CDR1 is SGHRS and CDR2 is YFSETQ. The CDR3 extends over 12 amino acids. V lost 7 bases, J lost 6 bases, and 13 bases lay in between.

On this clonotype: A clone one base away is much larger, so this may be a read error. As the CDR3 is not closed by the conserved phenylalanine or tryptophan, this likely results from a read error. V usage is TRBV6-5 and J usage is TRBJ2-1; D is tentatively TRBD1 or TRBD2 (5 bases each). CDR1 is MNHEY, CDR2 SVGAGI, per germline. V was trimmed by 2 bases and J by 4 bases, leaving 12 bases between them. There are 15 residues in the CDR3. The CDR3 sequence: CASSYVSGRYNEQFL. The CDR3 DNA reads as TGTGCCAGCAGTTACGTCTCGGGGCGATACAATGAGCAGTTCCTC.

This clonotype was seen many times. As DNA, the CDR3 is TGCAGTGCTAGAGGGACTAGCGGGATCCTAGATACGCAGTATTTT. Amino acid sequence: CSARGTSGILDTQYF. This chain links TRBV20-1 with TRBJ2-3; 12 bases are shared with TRBD2. V shed 1 base and J 5 bases; nucleotides not matched to a gene: 4. CDR3 size: 15 residues. Germline V gene data show CDR1 as DFQATT and CDR2 as SNEGSKA (reference sequence).

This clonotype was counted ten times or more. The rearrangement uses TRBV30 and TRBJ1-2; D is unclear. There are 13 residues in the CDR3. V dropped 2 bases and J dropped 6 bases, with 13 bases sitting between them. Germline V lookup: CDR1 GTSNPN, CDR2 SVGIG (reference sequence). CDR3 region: CAWSIYDGDGYTF. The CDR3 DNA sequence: TGTGCCTGGAGTATATACGACGGCGATGGCTACACCTTC. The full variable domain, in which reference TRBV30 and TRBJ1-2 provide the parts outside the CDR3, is SQTIHQWPATLVQPVGSPLSLECTVEGTSNPNLYWYRQAAGRGLQLLFYSVGIGQISSEVPQNLSASRPQDRQFILSSKKLLLSDSGFYLCAWSIYDGDGYTFGSGTRLTVV.

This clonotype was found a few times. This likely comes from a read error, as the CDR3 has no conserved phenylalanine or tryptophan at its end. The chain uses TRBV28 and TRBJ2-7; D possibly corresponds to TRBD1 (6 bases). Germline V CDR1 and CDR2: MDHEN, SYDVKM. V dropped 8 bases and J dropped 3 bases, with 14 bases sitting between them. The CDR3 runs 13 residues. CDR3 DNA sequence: TGTGCCAGCGGGGGCGGAGTGGACTACGAGCAGTACTCC. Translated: CASGGGVDYEQYS.

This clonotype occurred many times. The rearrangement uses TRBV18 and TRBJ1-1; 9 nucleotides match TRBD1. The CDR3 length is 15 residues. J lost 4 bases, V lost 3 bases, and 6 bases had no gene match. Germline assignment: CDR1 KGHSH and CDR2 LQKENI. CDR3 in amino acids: CASSPRDREGTEAFF. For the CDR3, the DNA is TGTGCCAGCTCACCCCGGGACAGGGAGGGCACTGAAGCTTTCTTT. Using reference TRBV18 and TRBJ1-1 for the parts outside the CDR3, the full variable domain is NAGVMQNPRHLVRRRGQEARLRCSPMKGHSHVYWYRQLPEEGLKFMVYLQKENIIDESGMPKERFSAEFPKEGPSILRIQQVVRGDSAAYFCASSPRDREGTEAFFGQGTRLTVV.

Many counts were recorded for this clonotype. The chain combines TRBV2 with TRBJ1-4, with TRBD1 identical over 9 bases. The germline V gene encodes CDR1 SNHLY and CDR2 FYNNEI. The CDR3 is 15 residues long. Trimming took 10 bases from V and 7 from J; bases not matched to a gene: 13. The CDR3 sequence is CATISVGQGGEKLFF. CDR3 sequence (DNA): TGTGCCACCATTTCGGTGGGACAGGGAGGTGAAAAACTGTTTTTT.

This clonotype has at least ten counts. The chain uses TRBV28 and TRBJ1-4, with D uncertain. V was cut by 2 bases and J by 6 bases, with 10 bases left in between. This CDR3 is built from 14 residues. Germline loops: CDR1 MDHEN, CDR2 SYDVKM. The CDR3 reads CASSLISSDEKLFF. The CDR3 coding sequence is TGTGCCAGCAGTTTAATCTCAAGCGATGAAAAACTGTTTTTT.

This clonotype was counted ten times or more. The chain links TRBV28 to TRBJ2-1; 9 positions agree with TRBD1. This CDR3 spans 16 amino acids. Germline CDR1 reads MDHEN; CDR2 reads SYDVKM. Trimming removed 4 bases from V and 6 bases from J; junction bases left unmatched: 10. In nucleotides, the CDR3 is TGTGCCAGCAGTTCACCCGGGACAGGGAGGCCCAATGAGCAGTTCTTC. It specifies CASSSPGTGRPNEQFF.